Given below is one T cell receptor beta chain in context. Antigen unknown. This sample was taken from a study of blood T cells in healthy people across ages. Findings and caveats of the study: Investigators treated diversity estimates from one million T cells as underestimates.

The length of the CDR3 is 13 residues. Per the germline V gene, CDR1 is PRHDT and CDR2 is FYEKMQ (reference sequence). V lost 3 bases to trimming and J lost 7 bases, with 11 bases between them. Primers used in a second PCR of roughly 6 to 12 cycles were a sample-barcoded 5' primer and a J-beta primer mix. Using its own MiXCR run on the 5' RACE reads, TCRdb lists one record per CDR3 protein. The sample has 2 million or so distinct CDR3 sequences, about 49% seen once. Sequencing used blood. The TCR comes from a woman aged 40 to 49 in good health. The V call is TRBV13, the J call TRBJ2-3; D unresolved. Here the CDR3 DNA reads TGTGCCAGCAGCTTTGGGGTGGGCTATACGCAGTATTTT. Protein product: CASSFGVGYTQYF.